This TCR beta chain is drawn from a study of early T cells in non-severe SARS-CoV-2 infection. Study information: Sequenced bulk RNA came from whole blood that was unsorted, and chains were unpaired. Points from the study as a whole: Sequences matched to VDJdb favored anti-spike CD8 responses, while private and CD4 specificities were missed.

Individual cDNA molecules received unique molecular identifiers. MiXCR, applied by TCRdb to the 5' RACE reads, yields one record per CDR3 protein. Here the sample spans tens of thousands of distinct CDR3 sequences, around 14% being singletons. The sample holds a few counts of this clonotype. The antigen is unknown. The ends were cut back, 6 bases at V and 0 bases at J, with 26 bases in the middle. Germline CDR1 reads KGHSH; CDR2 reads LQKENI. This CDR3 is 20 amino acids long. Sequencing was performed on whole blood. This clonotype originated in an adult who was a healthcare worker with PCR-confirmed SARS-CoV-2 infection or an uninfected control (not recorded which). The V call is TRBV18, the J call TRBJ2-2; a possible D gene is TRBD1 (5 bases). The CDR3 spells CASSPQDTYSLFTNTGELFF. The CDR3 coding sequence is TGTGCCAGCTCCCCCCAGGACACCTACTCCTTATTTACGAACACCGGGGAGCTGTTTTTT.